This T cell receptor beta chain was retrieved from a study of early T cells in non-severe SARS-CoV-2 infection. Across the study: With bulk RNA from unsorted whole blood as input, sequencing yielded unpaired chains.

This clonotype occurred a few times. Its antigen is currently unknown. Study outcomes and limitations: VDJdb matching skewed toward anti-spike CD8 responses, missing private and CD4 specificities.

Trimming took 3 bases from V and 2 from J, leaving 10 bases between them. This CDR3 is built from 13 residues. In germline, CDR1 is SQVTM, CDR2 ANQGSEA. Individual cDNA molecules received unique molecular identifiers during library preparation. MiXCR was run by TCRdb on the 5' RACE reads, yielding one entry per CDR3 protein. The repertoire holds tens of thousands of distinct CDR3 sequences, 9.5% to 12% seen once, with roughly 5.8% in the top ten. The origin of this receptor is an adult who was a healthcare worker with PCR-confirmed SARS-CoV-2 infection or an uninfected control (not recorded which). The chain carries TRBV29-1 and TRBJ1-1; D remains unclear. Sequenced here: whole blood, sampled at baseline. The chain's CDR3 is CSVDDRDNTEAFF. The CDR3 DNA follows: TGCAGCGTTGATGATAGAGATAACACTGAAGCTTTCTTT.